This TCR beta chain is from a study of memory CD4+ T cells and cytomegalovirus serostatus. This clone occurred once. Germline values: CDR1 SEHNR, CDR2 FQNEAQ (reference sequence). V shed 3 bases and J shed 4 bases, with 15 bases lying between them. The CDR3 consists of 15 residues. The sort gate was single viable CD3+CD4+CD8-CD45RO+ cells for memory CD4+ T cells. The method was immunoSEQ multiplex PCR; TCRdb's version includes in-frame clones alone and lacks a portion of them. The sample lists tens of thousands of clones, approximately 78% seen once, with approximately 0.7% in the top ten. This TCR came from an adult in good health and CMV-seronegative. This sequence joins TRBV7-9 and TRBJ2-5, with D tentatively TRBD1 (6 bases). Sequenced: memory CD4+ T cells from blood. The CDR3 region is CASSLPGTSIETQYF. CDR3 in DNA: TGTGCCAGCAGCTTGCCAGGGACAAGCATAGAGACCCAGTACTTC.